Detailed here is one T cell receptor (beta chain). This record comes from a study of cytomegalovirus exposure and HLA in healthy donors. Healthy bone marrow donors made up the donor group. There are 14 residues in the CDR3. Germline V gene data show CDR1 as KGHSH and CDR2 as LQKENI. The V end was cut by 0 bases, the J end by 6 bases, with 10 bases between. The PCR employed 60 Vbeta primers together with 13 Jbeta primers. Generated by immunoSEQ multiplex PCR, the TCRdb table keeps only in-frame clones and is missing some. The sample lists 110,000 to 150,000 clones, just under 85% occurring once. Sequencing was carried out using PBMCs. The TCR comes from a man aged 35 to 55 in good health and CMV-seropositive. The chain employs TRBV18 and TRBJ2-3; possible D gene TRBD1, 6 bases. CDR3 amino acids: CASSPPAGADTQYF. The CDR3 DNA follows: TGTGCCAGCTCACCACCCGCAGGGGCGGATACGCAGTATTTT.